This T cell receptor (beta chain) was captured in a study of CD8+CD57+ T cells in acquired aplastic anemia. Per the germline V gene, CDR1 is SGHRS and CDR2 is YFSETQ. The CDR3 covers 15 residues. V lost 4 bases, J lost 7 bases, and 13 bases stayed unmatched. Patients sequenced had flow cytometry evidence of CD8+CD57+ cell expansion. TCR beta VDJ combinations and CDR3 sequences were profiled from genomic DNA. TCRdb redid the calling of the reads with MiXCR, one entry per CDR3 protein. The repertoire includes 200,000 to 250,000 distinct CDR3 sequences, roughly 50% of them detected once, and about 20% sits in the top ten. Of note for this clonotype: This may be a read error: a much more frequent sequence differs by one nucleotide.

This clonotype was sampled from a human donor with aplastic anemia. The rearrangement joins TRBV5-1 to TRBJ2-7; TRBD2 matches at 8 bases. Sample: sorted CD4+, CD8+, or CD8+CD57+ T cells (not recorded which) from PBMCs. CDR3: CASSAGTRVGDEQYF. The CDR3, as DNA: TGCGCCAGCAGCGCGGGGACTAGGGTAGGCGATGAGCAGTACTTC.